This entry concerns a single T cell receptor beta chain. The antigen this receptor binds is unknown. No base qualities exist here, and no much larger clone lies one base off it. The library came from RT-PCR. Sequencing was performed on an Illumina HiSeq 2500. The public reads were run again by TCRdb, first through fastp at Q25 and then through MiXCR, and only productive beta chains were kept. Entries that share a CDR3 protein sequence are merged under the most common genes and DNA. For this sample the table gives 650,000 to 800,000 distinct CDR3 sequences, of which 14% were detected only once. 6.5% to 8.5% of the sample rests with the top ten. This sample is part of a study of response to subunit inactivated influenza vaccine (dated by TCRdb to 2017 to 2018). Study-level background: To follow how T cells responded to a trivalent subunit inactivated influenza vaccine, the researchers relied on deep quantitative profiling of the T cell receptor repertoire. General study outcomes and caveats: It was suggested by the authors that each seasonal influenza vaccination may recruit only a limited number of new T cells.

For this chain, trimming is 7 bases at the V end and 5 bases at the J end, and the number of junction bases without a gene match is 9. From cysteine to phenylalanine, the CDR3 is 14 amino acids long. The read is trimmed to its CDR3 DNA, 42 bases read in frame from base 1. The germline V gene (reference sequence) yields DFQATT for CDR1 and SNEGSKA for CDR2. The rearrangement joined TRBV20-1 to TRBJ1-5, and 9 junction bases match TRBD1. The sample here was PBMCs from blood, taken around two weeks before vaccination. This receptor was taken from a man between 50 and 59 years old who received an inactivated influenza vaccine. Donor details come from another sample of the same person, matched by shared clones. The DNA is TGCAGTGTTCTACAGGGGGCTCCTTATCAGCCCCAGCATTTT. It encodes CSVLQGAPYQPQHF.